A selection of T cell receptor beta chains follows, all from one sample in a study of CD4 T cells in relation to SARS-CoV-2 and coronaviruses. Their cognate antigens are unknown. Only in-frame clones appear in the TCRdb table, and some are missing; sequencing was by immunoSEQ multiplex PCR. The table records approximately 20,000 clones, about 73% of them present only once. Sample: CD4+ T cells from PBMCs, cultured in vitro. All receptors come from a human donor in good health. Both conserved end residues are part of each CDR3. D genes are given only for firm matches. Only some rows state a clone size, as once, few, many or a class for expanded clones.

TRBD1	TRBV7-2	TRBJ1-1	.	CASSLTGGTTEAFF	TGTGCCAGCAGCTTGACAGGGGGGACCACTGAAGCTTTCTTT
TRBD1	TRBV5-6	TRBJ2-1	.	CASSSTRTGGITEQFF	TGTGCCAGCAGCAGTACCAGGACAGGGGGCATAACTGAGCAGTTCTTC
.	TRBV5-6	TRBJ1-4	.	CASSDQTGSNEKLFF	TGTGCCAGCAGCGATCAGACAGGATCTAATGAAAAACTGTTTTTT
.	TRBV7-2	TRBJ2-7	.	CASSLDGQASVHF	TGTGCCAGCAGCTTAGACGGGCAGGCTTCCGTACACTTC
.	TRBV20-1	TRBJ1-1	once	CSASASTGRTEAFF	TGCAGTGCTAGTGCGTCCACAGGGAGAACTGAAGCTTTCTTT
TRBD2	TRBV7-7	TRBJ2-1	.	CASSPTSGRINEQFF	TGTGCTAGCAGCCCGACTAGCGGGAGAATCAATGAGCAGTTCTTC
TRBD2	TRBV27	TRBJ2-1	.	CASSLRTSGVNYIEQFF	TGTGCCAGCAGTTTAAGGACTAGCGGAGTGAACTATATTGAGCAGTTCTTC
.	TRBV5-4	TRBJ1-1	once	CASSLGGHTEAFF	TGTGCCAGCAGCTTAGGGGGGCACACTGAAGCTTTCTTT
TRBD1	TRBV12-3/TRBV12-4	TRBJ1-2	.	CASSGQGVGYTF	TGTGCCAGCAGTGGACAGGGTGTTGGCTACACCTTC
TRBD2	TRBV5-8	TRBJ2-5	.	CASSFSGTSGRQQETQYF	TGTGCCAGCAGCTTCTCCGGGACTAGCGGGAGACAACAAGAGACCCAGTACTTC
.	TRBV7-9	TRBJ1-6	few	CASSPGTLLSSYNSPLHF	TGTGCCAGCAGCCCCGGGACTCTCCTGAGCTCCTATAATTCACCCCTCCACTTT
.	TRBV30	TRBJ2-1	.	CAWSIWKGKNEQFF	TGTGCCTGGAGCATATGGAAGGGAAAGAATGAGCAGTTCTTC
TRBD2	TRBV27	TRBJ2-1	.	CASRPGLGDYNEQFF	TGTGCCAGCAGGCCCGGACTAGGAGATTACAATGAGCAGTTCTTC
.	TRBV6-5	TRBJ1-3	.	CASRDDGSGNTIYF	TGTGCCAGCAGGGACGACGGCTCTGGAAACACCATATATTTT
.	TRBV27	TRBJ1-2	once	CASSSGPLDYTF	TGTGCCAGCAGTTCGGGACCCCTTGACTACACCTTC
.	TRBV24-1	TRBJ2-6	.	CATSDYTISGANVLTF	TGTGCCACCAGTGACTACACCATCTCTGGGGCCAACGTCCTGACTTTC
.	TRBV6-2/TRBV6-3	TRBJ2-7	.	CASSYRDTYEQYF	TGTGCCAGCAGTTACAGGGACACCTACGAGCAGTACTTC
.	TRBV4-2	TRBJ2-7	.	CASSQASSYEQYF	TGTGCCAGCAGCCAAGCCAGTTCCTACGAGCAGTACTTC
.	TRBV14	TRBJ1-2	once	CASSPAGGANYGYTF	TGTGCCAGCAGCCCTGCGGGGGGAGCTAACTATGGCTACACCTTC
.	TRBV19	TRBJ1-6	.	CASSIAGDNSPLHF	TGTGCCAGTAGTATCGCCGGGGATAATTCACCCCTCCACTTT
.	TRBV4-1	TRBJ1-5	few	CASTTTQGQPQHF	TGCGCCAGCACCACGACACAGGGTCAGCCCCAGCATTTT
TRBD2	TRBV9	TRBJ2-3	.	CASSAELAGGVDTQYF	TGTGCCAGCAGCGCAGAACTAGCGGGAGGCGTAGATACGCAGTATTTT
.	TRBV3-1/TRBV3-2	TRBJ2-3	.	CASSQDVGGAKDTQYF	TGTGCCAGCAGCCAAGATGTTGGGGGGGCAAAAGATACGCAGTATTTT
.	TRBV3-1/TRBV3-2	TRBJ1-1	.	CASSQDPSGKAFF	TGTGCCAGCAGCCAAGATCCATCGGGGAAAGCTTTCTTT
TRBD1	TRBV20-1	TRBJ2-7	.	CSAGQGYEQYF	TGCAGTGCGGGACAGGGCTACGAGCAGTACTTC
.	TRBV7-2	TRBJ2-3	.	CASSLAFSDTQYF	TGTGCCAGCAGCTTAGCGTTCTCAGATACGCAGTATTTT
.	TRBV29-1	TRBJ2-7	.	CSVLGLSSYEQYF	TGCAGCGTGCTTGGACTCAGCTCCTACGAGCAGTACTTC
.	TRBV6-2/TRBV6-3	TRBJ1-5	.	CASSYSMGDSNQPQHF	TGTGCCAGCAGTTACTCGATGGGTGATAGCAATCAGCCCCAGCATTTT
TRBD2	TRBV19	TRBJ2-2	once	CASSHSGTSPNTGELFF	TGTGCCAGTAGCCACTCCGGGACTAGCCCGAACACCGGGGAGCTGTTTTTT
TRBD2	TRBV7-2	TRBJ2-5	.	CASSISSGGAVKTQYF	TGTGCCAGCAGCATCTCTAGCGGGGGGGCAGTAAAGACCCAGTACTTC
.	TRBV7-8	TRBJ1-3	.	CASSFGQLGNTIYF	TGTGCCAGCAGCTTCGGACAGCTAGGAAACACCATATATTTT
TRBD1	TRBV7-8	TRBJ1-2	.	CASSRGQGYGYTF	TGTGCCAGCAGCCGAGGACAGGGCTATGGCTACACCTTC
.	TRBV11-2	TRBJ2-3	.	CASSLVARGGADTQYF	TGTGCCAGCAGCTTAGTGGCCCGGGGAGGCGCAGATACGCAGTATTTT
TRBD2	TRBV5-4	TRBJ2-2	.	CASSLSSGATGELFF	TGTGCCAGCAGCTTGTCCAGCGGGGCTACCGGGGAGCTGTTTTTT
.	TRBV4-1	TRBJ1-3	.	CASSPLQFSGNTIYF	TGCGCCAGCAGCCCTTTGCAGTTCTCTGGAAACACCATATATTTT
.	TRBV13	TRBJ1-2	.	CASSQRVQGLVYGYTF	TGTGCCAGCAGCCAACGCGTCCAGGGATTAGTGTATGGCTACACCTTC
TRBD2	TRBV6-2/TRBV6-3	TRBJ2-4	.	CASSLLGTSGGAVRNIQYF	TGTGCCAGCAGTCTCCTCGGGACTAGCGGGGGGGCCGTGAGGAACATTCAGTACTTC
TRBD2	TRBV7-2	TRBJ2-7	.	CASSQPGTRTYEQYF	TGTGCCAGCAGTCAACCCGGGACTAGAACCTACGAGCAGTACTTC
TRBD2	TRBV6-2/TRBV6-3	TRBJ2-3	.	CASSYSAALAGGRRDTQYF	TGTGCCAGCAGCTACTCCGCAGCTCTAGCGGGGGGGCGGAGAGATACGCAGTATTTT
TRBD2	TRBV5-1	TRBJ2-3	.	CASSLPFSGGTDTQYF	TGCGCCAGCAGCTTGCCCTTTAGCGGGGGGACAGATACGCAGTATTTT
.	TRBV30	TRBJ2-6	.	CAWSSGGTGANVLTF	TGTGCCTGGAGTTCGGGCGGGACCGGGGCCAACGTCCTGACTTTC
.	TRBV9	TRBJ2-1	.	CASSQGIFSYNEQFF	TGTGCCAGCAGCCAAGGGATTTTTTCCTACAATGAGCAGTTCTTC
.	TRBV4-2	TRBJ2-2	.	CASSQVVGQGTGELFF	TGTGCCAGCAGCCAAGTTGTAGGGCAGGGCACCGGGGAGCTGTTTTTT
TRBD2	TRBV12-5	TRBJ2-3	.	CASGKRGGRTDTQYF	TGTGCTAGTGGTAAGCGGGGGGGCCGTACAGATACGCAGTATTTT
TRBD2	TRBV5-3	TRBJ2-4	.	CARSSRLAALAKNIQYF	TGTGCCAGAAGCTCCAGACTAGCGGCTTTAGCCAAAAACATTCAGTACTTC
.	TRBV6-5	TRBJ2-7	once	CASAIEGPTYEQYF	TGTGCCAGCGCAATCGAGGGTCCAACCTACGAGCAGTACTTC
.	TRBV11-2	TRBJ1-2	.	CASSRGIYGYTF	TGTGCCAGCAGCCGGGGGATCTATGGCTACACCTTC
.	TRBV6-5	TRBJ2-3	.	CASRAGAADTQYF	TGTGCCAGCAGGGCGGGGGCCGCAGATACGCAGTATTTT
TRBD1	TRBV6-5	TRBJ1-6	few	CASSRRDRNNSPLHF	TGTGCCAGCAGCCGCCGGGACAGGAACAATTCACCCCTCCACTTT
.	TRBV6-5	TRBJ1-3	.	CASSYSRVTGNTIYF	TGTGCCAGCAGTTACTCGAGGGTAACTGGAAACACCATATATTTT
.	TRBV18	TRBJ2-2	.	CASSPGSRTGELFF	TGTGCCAGCTCACCGGGGTCCCGAACCGGGGAGCTGTTTTTT
.	TRBV5-1	TRBJ1-5	.	CASSLSGGNSNQPQHF	TGCGCCAGCAGCTTGTCGGGGGGCAATAGCAATCAGCCCCAGCATTTT